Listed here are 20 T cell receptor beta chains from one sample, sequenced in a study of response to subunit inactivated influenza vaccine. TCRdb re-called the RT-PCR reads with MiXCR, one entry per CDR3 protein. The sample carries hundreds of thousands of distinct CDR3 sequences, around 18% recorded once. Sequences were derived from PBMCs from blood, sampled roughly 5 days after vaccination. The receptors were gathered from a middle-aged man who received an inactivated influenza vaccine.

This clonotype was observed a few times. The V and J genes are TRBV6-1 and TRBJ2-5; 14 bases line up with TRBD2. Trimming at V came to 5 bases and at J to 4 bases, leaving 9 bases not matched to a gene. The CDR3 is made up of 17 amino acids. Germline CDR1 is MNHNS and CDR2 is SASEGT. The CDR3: CASSPGTSGRGRETQYF. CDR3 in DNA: TGTGCCAGCAGTCCCGGGACTAGCGGGAGAGGGCGAGAGACCCAGTACTTC.

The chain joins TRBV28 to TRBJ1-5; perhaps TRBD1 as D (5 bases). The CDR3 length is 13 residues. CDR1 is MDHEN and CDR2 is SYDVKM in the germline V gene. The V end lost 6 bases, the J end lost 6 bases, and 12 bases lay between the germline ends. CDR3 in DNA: TGTGCCAGCAGAACCCCCAGGGCTCAGCCCCAGCATTTT. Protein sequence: CASRTPRAQPQHF.

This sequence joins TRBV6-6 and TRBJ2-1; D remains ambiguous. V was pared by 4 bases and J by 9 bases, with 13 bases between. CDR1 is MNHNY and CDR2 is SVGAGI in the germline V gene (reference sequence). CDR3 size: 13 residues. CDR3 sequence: CASSFGGWGEQFF. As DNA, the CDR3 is TGTGCCAGCAGTTTCGGCGGTTGGGGTGAGCAGTTCTTC.

Here the CDR3 DNA reads TGTGCCAGTCGCATGGACCACGCGAACACCGGGGAGCTGTTTTTT. Translation gives CASRMDHANTGELFF. The chain couples TRBV12-3 or TRBV12-4 to TRBJ2-2; D gene unclear. CDR3 length: 15 residues. Trimming removed 9 bases at V and 0 bases at J, with 14 bases between.

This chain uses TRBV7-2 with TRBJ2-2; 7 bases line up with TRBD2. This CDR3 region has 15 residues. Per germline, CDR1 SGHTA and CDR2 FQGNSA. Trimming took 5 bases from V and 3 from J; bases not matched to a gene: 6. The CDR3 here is CASSLGGGYTGELFF. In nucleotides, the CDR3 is TGTGCCAGCAGCCTGGGGGGGGGATACACCGGGGAGCTGTTTTTT.

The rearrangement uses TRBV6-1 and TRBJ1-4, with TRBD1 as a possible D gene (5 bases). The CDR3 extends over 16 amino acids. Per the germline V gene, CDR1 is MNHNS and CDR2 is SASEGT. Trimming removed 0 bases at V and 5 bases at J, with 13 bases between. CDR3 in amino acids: CASSEARGRLNEKLFF. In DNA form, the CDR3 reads TGTGCCAGCAGTGAAGCGCGGGGACGGCTAAATGAAAAACTGTTTTTT.

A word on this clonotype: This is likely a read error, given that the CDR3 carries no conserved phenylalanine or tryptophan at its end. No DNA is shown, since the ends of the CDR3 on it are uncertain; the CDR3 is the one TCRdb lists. The CDR3 region is CSAPFPTSGGLSI. The chain recombines TRBV20-1 with TRBJ2-1; the DNA was not used to check the table's D call, TRBD2. The CDR3 is 13 amino acids long, termini counted. Germline V CDR1 and CDR2: DFQATT, SNEGSKA (reference sequence).

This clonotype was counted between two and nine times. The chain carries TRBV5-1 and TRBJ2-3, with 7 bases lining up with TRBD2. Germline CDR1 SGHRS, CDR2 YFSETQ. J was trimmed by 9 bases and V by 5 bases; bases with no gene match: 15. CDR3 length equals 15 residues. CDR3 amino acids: CASSYGTTDVLTQYF. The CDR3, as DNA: TGCGCCAGCAGTTACGGGACTACCGACGTTTTGACGCAGTATTTT.

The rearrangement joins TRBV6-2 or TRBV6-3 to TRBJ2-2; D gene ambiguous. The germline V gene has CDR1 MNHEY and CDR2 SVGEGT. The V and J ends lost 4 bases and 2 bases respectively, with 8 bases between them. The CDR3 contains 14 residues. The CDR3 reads CASSWQTNTGELFF. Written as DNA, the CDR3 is TGTGCCAGCAGTTGGCAGACCAACACCGGGGAGCTGTTTTTT.

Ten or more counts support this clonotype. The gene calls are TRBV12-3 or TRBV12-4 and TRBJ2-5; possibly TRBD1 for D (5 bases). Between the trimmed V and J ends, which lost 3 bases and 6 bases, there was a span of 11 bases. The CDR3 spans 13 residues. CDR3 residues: CASSFDSLKTQYF. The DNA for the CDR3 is TGTGCCAGCAGTTTCGACAGCTTGAAGACCCAGTACTTC.

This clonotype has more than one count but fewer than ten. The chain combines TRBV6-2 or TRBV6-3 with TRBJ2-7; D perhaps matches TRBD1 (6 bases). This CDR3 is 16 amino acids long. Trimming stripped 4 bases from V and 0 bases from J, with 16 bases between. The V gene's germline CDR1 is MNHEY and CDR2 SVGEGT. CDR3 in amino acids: CASSSKTGFSSYEQYF. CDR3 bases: TGTGCCAGCAGTTCCAAGACAGGATTCAGCTCCTACGAGCAGTACTTC.

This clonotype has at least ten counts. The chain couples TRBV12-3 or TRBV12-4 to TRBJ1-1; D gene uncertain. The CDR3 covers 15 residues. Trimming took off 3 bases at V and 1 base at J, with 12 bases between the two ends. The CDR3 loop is CASSFPTNKNTEAFF. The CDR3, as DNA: TGTGCCAGCAGTTTCCCGACGAATAAGAACACTGAAGCTTTCTTT.

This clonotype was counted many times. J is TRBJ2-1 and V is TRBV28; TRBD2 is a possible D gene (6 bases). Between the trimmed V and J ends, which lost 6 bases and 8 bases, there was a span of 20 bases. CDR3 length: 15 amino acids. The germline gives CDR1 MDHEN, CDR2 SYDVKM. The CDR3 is CASSLQYRGNHEQFF. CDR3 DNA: TGTGCCAGCAGCCTACAGTACCGGGGGAATCATGAGCAGTTCTTC.

As DNA, the CDR3 is TGCAGCGCTGACACCTACTCGCCCTCTGGAAACACCATATATTTT. Encoded protein: CSADTYSPSGNTIYF. The V call is TRBV29-1, the J call TRBJ1-3; D not certain. CDR1 SQVTM and CDR2 ANQGSEA come from the germline V gene. V lost 7 bases to trimming and J lost 0 bases, with 16 bases between them. This CDR3 is 15 amino acids long.

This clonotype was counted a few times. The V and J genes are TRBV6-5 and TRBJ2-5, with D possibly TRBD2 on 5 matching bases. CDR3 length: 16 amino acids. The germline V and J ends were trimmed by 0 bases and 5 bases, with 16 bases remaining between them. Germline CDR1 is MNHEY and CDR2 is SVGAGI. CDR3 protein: CASSYSSGGLLETQYF. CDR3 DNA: TGTGCCAGCAGTTACTCGAGCGGAGGCCTTCTGGAGACCCAGTACTTC.

Written as DNA, the CDR3 is TGCAGTGCTAGAGCTACCGGGACTAGCGGCAAAAACATTCAGTACTTC. It yields the protein CSARATGTSGKNIQYF. The V gene is TRBV20-1, the J gene TRBJ2-4; TRBD2 matches at 11 bases. The V segment lost 1 base and the J segment 3 bases; nucleotides outside the gene matches: 5. Per germline, CDR1 DFQATT and CDR2 SNEGSKA (reference sequence). The CDR3 contains 16 residues.

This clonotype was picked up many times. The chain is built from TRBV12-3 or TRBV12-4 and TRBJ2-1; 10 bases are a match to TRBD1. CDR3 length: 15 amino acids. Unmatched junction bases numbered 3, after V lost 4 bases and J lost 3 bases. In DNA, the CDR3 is TGTGCCAGCAGTTGGGGACAGGGGTTCTACAATGAGCAGTTCTTC. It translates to CASSWGQGFYNEQFF.

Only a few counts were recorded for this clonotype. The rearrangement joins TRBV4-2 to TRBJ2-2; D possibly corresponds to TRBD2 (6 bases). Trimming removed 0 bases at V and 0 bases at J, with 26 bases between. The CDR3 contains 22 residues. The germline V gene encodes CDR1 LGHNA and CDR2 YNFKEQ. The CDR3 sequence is CASSQDKGGWHRIVSNTGELFF. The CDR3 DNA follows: TGTGCCAGCAGCCAAGATAAGGGAGGATGGCACAGAATAGTTTCGAACACCGGGGAGCTGTTTTTT.

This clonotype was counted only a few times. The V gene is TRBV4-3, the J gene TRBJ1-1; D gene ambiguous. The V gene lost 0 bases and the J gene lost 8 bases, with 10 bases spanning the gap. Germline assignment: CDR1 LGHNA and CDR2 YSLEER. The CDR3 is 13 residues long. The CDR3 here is CASSQEYGREAFF. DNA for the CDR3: TGCGCCAGCAGCCAAGAGTACGGAAGAGAAGCTTTCTTT.

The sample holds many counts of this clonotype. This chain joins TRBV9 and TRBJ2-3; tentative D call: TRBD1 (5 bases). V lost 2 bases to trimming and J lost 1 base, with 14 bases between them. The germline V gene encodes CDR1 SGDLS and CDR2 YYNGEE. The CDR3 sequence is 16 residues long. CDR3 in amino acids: CASSVQGEPRTDTQYF. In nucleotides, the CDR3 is TGTGCCAGCAGCGTCCAGGGCGAACCGCGCACAGATACGCAGTATTTT. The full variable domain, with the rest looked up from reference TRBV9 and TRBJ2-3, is DSGVTQTPKHLITATGQRVTLRCSPRSGDLSVYWYQQSLDQGLQFLIQYYNGEERAKGNILERFSAQQFPDLHSELNLSSLELGDSALYFCASSVQGEPRTDTQYFGPGTRLTVL.